This T cell receptor beta chain comes out of a study of T cells in Graves' hyperthyroidism and ophthalmopathy. Looking at the study overall: Pretreatment peripheral blood was obtained at initial diagnosis. The study's findings and limits: Ophthalmopathy and stable hyperthyroidism were separated by a 13 V-J model. Also found in blood were most expanded thyroid clonotypes above 0.001.

Germline V gene sequence: CDR1 SGHRS, CDR2 YFSETQ. The CDR3 runs 14 residues. Regarding this clonotype: Its antigen is currently unknown. This may be a read error: a much more frequent sequence differs by one nucleotide.

Researchers amplified the TCR beta CDR3 regions from RNA transcripts. The TCR CDR3 first-round RT-PCR relied on the HTBI primer set. Each CDR3 protein gets one entry after TCRdb re-called the multiplex PCR reads with MiXCR. Here the sample spans some 770,000 distinct CDR3 sequences, less than 20% being singletons. Sequencing was done on a sample of blood. J is TRBJ2-1 and V is TRBV5-1, with TRBD2 matching over 11 bases. This clonotype was sampled from a man aged 18-30 years with Graves' hyperthyroidism. The CDR3 protein is CARSLRLAGNEQFF. In DNA form, the CDR3 reads TGCGCCCGCAGCCTCAGACTAGCGGGGAATGAGCAGTTCTTC.